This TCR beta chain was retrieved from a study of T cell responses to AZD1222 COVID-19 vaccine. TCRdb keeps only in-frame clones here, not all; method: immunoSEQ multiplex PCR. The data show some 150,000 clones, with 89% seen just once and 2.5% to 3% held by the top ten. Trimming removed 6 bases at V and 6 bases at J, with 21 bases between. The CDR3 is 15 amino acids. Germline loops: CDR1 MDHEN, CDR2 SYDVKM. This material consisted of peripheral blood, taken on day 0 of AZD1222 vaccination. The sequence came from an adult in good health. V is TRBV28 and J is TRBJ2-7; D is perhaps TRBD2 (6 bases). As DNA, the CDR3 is TGTGCCAGCAGCGATCCGGGACTGGGGTTGGGCGAGCAGTACTTC. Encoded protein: CASSDPGLGLGEQYF. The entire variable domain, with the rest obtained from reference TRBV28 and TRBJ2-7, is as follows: DVKVTQSSRYLVKRTGEKVFLECVQDMDHENMFWYRQDPGLGLRLIYFSYDVKMKEKGDIPEGYSVSREKKERFSLILESASTNQTSMYLCASSDPGLGLGEQYFGPGTRLTVT.